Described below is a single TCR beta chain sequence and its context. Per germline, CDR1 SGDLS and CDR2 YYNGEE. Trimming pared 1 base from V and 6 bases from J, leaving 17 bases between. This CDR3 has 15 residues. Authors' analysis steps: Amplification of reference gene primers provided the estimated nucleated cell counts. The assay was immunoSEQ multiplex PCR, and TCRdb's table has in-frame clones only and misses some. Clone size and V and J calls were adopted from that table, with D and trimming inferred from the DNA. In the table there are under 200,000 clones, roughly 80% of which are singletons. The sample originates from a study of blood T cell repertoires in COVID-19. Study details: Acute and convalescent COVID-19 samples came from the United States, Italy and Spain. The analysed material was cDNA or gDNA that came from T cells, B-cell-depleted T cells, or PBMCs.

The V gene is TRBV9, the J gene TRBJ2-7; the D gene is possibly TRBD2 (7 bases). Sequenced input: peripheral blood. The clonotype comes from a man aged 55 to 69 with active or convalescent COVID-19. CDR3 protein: CASSVTGSRGGEQYF. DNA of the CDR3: TGTGCCAGCAGCGTAACGGGATCAAGGGGGGGCGAGCAGTACTTC.